Below are 9 T cell receptor beta chains sequenced from a single sample in a study of shared T cell receptors in the human thymus. Generated by immunoSEQ multiplex PCR, the TCRdb table keeps only in-frame clones and is missing some. There are over 65,000 clones in the sample; roughly 95% occur only once, and less than 0.04% lies in the top ten. The specimen sequenced was thymocytes. All receptors derive from a human donor.

The chain couples TRBV9 to TRBJ1-5; D unclear. CDR1 and CDR2 from the germline V gene are SGDLS and YYNGEE. The V and J ends lost 2 bases and 0 bases respectively, with 6 bases between them. There are 14 residues in the CDR3. The CDR3 DNA reads as TGTGCCAGCAGCGTTGAGTATAGCAATCAGCCCCAGCATTTT. It is translated as CASSVEYSNQPQHF.

The chain recombines TRBV11-3 with TRBJ2-3; perhaps TRBD2 as D (6 bases). There are 17 residues in the CDR3. Trimming removed 2 bases from V and 3 bases from J, with 18 bases in between. Germline-derived CDR1 and CDR2 are SGHNT and YENEEA. CDR3 sequence reads: CASSLRAPQGGTDTQYF. CDR3 bases: TGTGCCAGCAGCTTAAGGGCACCCCAAGGAGGGACAGATACGCAGTATTTT.

This clone was recorded once. The chain has TRBV6-6 and TRBJ1-5; D possibly corresponds to TRBD1 (6 bases). V lost 5 bases and J lost 3, with 11 bases in between. This CDR3 is 14 amino acids long. Germline CDR1 and CDR2: MNHNY and SVGAGI (reference sequence). The CDR3 is CASSKTGYNQPQHF. For the CDR3, the DNA is TGTGCCAGCAGTAAGACAGGATACAATCAGCCCCAGCATTTT.

V and J are TRBV19 and TRBJ1-2; TRBD1 matches at 9 bases. There are 18 residues in the CDR3. Germline V gene data show CDR1 as LNHDA and CDR2 as SQIVND (reference sequence). Trimming took 0 bases from V and 5 from J; bases not matched to a gene: 13. Written as DNA, the CDR3 is TGTGCCAGTAGTATAGATCCCCGGACAGGGGAAGCGGAGTATGGCTACACCTTC. This gives the protein CASSIDPRTGEAEYGYTF.

The chain employs TRBV4-3 and TRBJ1-2; D gene uncertain. The germline CDR1 and CDR2 sequences are LGHNA and YSLEER. The CDR3 is 14 residues long. Trimming cost V 0 bases and J 6 bases, with 11 bases left between them. Written as DNA, the CDR3 is TGCGCCAGCAGCCAAGATTACACACCGAATGGCTACACCTTC. It specifies CASSQDYTPNGYTF.

J is TRBJ1-3 and V is TRBV5-1, with D uncertain. V dropped 0 bases and J dropped 4 bases, with 8 bases sitting between them. Germline lookup yields CDR1 SGHRS and CDR2 YFSETQ. This CDR3 region has 14 residues. In nucleotides, the CDR3 is TGCGCCAGCAGCTTGGACCCCCGGGGAAACACCATATATTTT. It codes for CASSLDPRGNTIYF.

The chain combines TRBV14 with TRBJ1-6; tentatively, D is TRBD1 (5 bases). Germline CDR1 is SGHDN and CDR2 is FVKESK. Trimming took off 4 bases at V and 10 bases at J, with 17 bases between the two ends. The CDR3 covers 15 residues. CDR3 loop: CASSPREQAGSPLHF. CDR3 nucleotides: TGTGCCAGCAGCCCGAGGGAACAGGCAGGCTCACCCCTCCACTTT.

CDR3 bases: TGCGCCAGCAGCTTGGGTCAGAACACCAGCACAGATACGCAGTATTTT. Amino acids: CASSLGQNTSTDTQYF. The chain uses TRBV5-1 and TRBJ2-3; D ambiguous. The V end was cut by 0 bases, the J end by 0 bases, with 11 bases between. The CDR3 has 16 amino acids. The germline CDR1 and CDR2 sequences are SGHRS and YFSETQ.

This clone has more than one count but fewer than ten. The chain joins TRBV4-1 to TRBJ1-5, with D possibly matching TRBD1 (5 bases). V shed 3 bases and J shed 0 bases, with 18 bases lying between them. In germline, CDR1 is MGHRA, CDR2 YSYEKL. CDR3 length: 18 amino acids. CDR3 sequence reads: CASSHGTEDPSSNQPQHF. The CDR3 coding sequence is TGCGCCAGCAGCCATGGGACGGAAGATCCTTCTAGCAATCAGCCCCAGCATTTT.